Given below is one TCR beta chain in context. This receptor's antigen is unknown. Per-base quality was not reported, and no clone a single base away is much larger than it. The data originate from a study of OX40 agonist ivuxolimab in advanced cancers. With respect to the entire study: Ivuxolimab was a fully human IgG2 agonistic monoclonal antibody targeting the costimulatory receptor OX40 (CD134). Intravenous ivuxolimab was administered to patients every 2 weeks at six dose levels: 0.01, 0.1, 0.3, 1.5, 3 and 10 mg/kg. Of the roughly 52 patients in dose escalation, 19 had hepatocellular carcinoma, about 15 had melanoma, 9 had renal cell carcinoma and 9 had head and neck cancer. A male proportion of 70% to 90% and a mean age of about 60 years, ranging from roughly 23 to 90, were recorded for the dose-escalation cohort. Patients were allowed to have had prior anti-PD-1, anti-PD-L1 or anti-CTLA-4 therapy, and 30% to 40% of the dose-escalation patients had previously received checkpoint inhibitors. Partial responses were achieved by three dose-escalation patients, of whom one had hepatocellular carcinoma and two had cutaneous melanoma. The point of sequencing TCRbeta in the periphery was to test whether ivuxolimab changed TCR sequence diversity and drove clonal T-cell expansion. The paper describes the monotherapy dose-escalation part (N of about 52 patients) of the phase I trial of ivuxolimab. Results and caveats for the whole study, not just this receptor: Low levels of normalized T-cell clonal expansion were also seen in some patients who did not respond. Partial responders in the 0.1-3.0 mg/kg groups had among the lowest normalized peripheral clonal expansion, especially among CD8+ T cells. At doses of 0.1 to 3.0 mg/kg, clonal expansion of both CD4+ and CD8+ T cells in blood was seen between baseline and week 6. Antigen specificity was not determined for the clonally expanded peripheral T cells. After ivuxolimab, expanded clones were on average more numerous among CD8+ T cells than among CD4+ T cells.

Patients with autoimmune disease history or receiving systemic immunosuppression were excluded from the trial. Peripheral blood for TCR sequencing was drawn from every dose cohort at baseline, at cycle 4 day 1 and at cycle 7 day 1. Samples were obtained from an open-label, multicenter, first-in-human phase I dose-escalation trial of ivuxolimab. Adults with locally advanced or metastatic melanoma, renal cell carcinoma, hepatocellular carcinoma or head and neck squamous cell carcinoma were enrolled in the trial. Before TCR sequencing, CD4+ and CD8+ T cells were separately sorted from peripheral blood. Genomic DNA was isolated from the sorted cells so that the TCRbeta CDR3 region could be sequenced. The immunoSEQ Assay was used for sequencing of TCRbeta CDR3 regions. In TCRdb, the immuneACCESS table is reduced to in-frame sequences with V and J assigned. These tables do not hold every clone; where another copy was compared, an unresolved V gene accounts for under half, and the others remain unexplained. The sample table contains approximately 34,000 clones; only one count was recorded for about four fifths of them. The ten largest clones represent under 1.5% of the sample.

The clonotype was recovered from an adult with an advanced solid tumor such as melanoma, head and neck, liver or kidney cancer. The sample in question was CD4+ or CD8+ T cells sorted from blood, obtained in a trial of the OX40 agonist ivuxolimab.

At the DNA level, the sequence is TGTGCCAGCAGCAGAGGTCGGGACACTGAAGCTTTCTTT. Its coded protein is CASSRGRDTEAFF. The chain couples TRBV2 to TRBJ1-1; no D gene call is confident. The germline V gene provides CDR1 SNHLY and CDR2 FYNNEI. The trim is 6 bases for V and 3 bases for J, with a gap of 11 bases between the germline ends. The CDR3 contains 13 residues, cysteine and phenylalanine counted. Just the 39-base CDR3 DNA is kept, in frame starting at base 1.